The clone carrying this T cell receptor (beta chain) was seen once. Study processing details: Estimation of nucleated cell counts was performed using reference gene primer amplification. Generated by immunoSEQ multiplex PCR, the TCRdb table keeps only in-frame clones and is missing some. The DNA gave D and trimming, while V, J and clone size come from that table. The table shows a few hundred thousand clones, with roughly 80% occurring only once. The germline gives CDR1 SQVTM, CDR2 ANQGSEA. V lost 6 bases to trimming and J lost 5 bases, with 19 bases between them. The CDR3 has 14 amino acids. This specimen belongs to a study of blood T cell repertoires in COVID-19. Study as a whole: Sources were T cells, B-cell-depleted T cells, or PBMCs; the material itself was cDNA or gDNA.

Categorization into cohorts depended on clinical history that participants reported. J is TRBJ2-5 and V is TRBV29-1, with D perhaps TRBD2 (6 bases). This clonotype originated in a man younger than 40 with acute COVID-19. What was sequenced was PBMCs or T cells enriched from blood (not recorded which). CDR3 DNA sequence: TGCAGCGTCCCCGGGCCGAGGGCGGGGGAGACCCAGTACTTC. It encodes CSVPGPRAGETQYF.